This TCR beta chain was identified in a study of cytomegalovirus exposure and HLA in healthy donors. Study background: As an earlier analysis found, about 179 million T cells yielded about 120 million unique TCR beta sequences.

PCR employed 60 Vbeta and 13 Jbeta primers. Profiled with immunoSEQ multiplex PCR; TCRdb holds only in-frame clones, not every one. This table lists fewer than 100,000 clones. The CDR3 has 15 amino acids. Germline-derived CDR1 and CDR2 are LNHNV and YYDKDF (reference sequence). V lost 2 bases and J 1 base, leaving 9 bases between the germline ends. This TCR derives from a man younger than 35 in good health and CMV-seropositive. The sequenced sample was PBMCs. The chain joins TRBV15 to TRBJ1-3; perhaps TRBD1 as D (6 bases). CDR3: CATSRIDRSGNTIYF. Written as DNA, the CDR3 is TGTGCCACCAGCAGAATTGACAGGTCTGGAAACACCATATATTTT. Together with reference TRBV15 and TRBJ1-3, the CDR3 gives the full variable domain: DAMVIQNPRYQVTQFGKPVTLSCSQTLNHNVMYWYQQKSSQAPKLLFHYYDKDFNNEADTPDNFQSRRPNTSFCFLDIRSPGLGDTAMYLCATSRIDRSGNTIYFGEGSWLTVV.